This entry concerns a single T cell receptor beta chain. What antigen it recognizes has not been identified. Sequence at one end of the junction differs from germline and may be a read error. The data originate from a study of T cell responses to AZD1222 COVID-19 vaccine (dated by TCRdb to the early 2020s). Context from the whole study: Because spike-specific TCR depth and breadth did not differ between the two schedules, AZD1222 recipients who got a second dose at roughly 4 weeks were pooled with those who got a second dose at roughly 12 weeks. A total of about 230 trial participants underwent TCR sequencing, of whom about 200 received two doses of AZD1222 and about 26 received two doses of the MenACWY control vaccine. Trial participants were enrolled by age into 18-55, 56-69 and 70-plus year subgroups, with roughly 150, 30 and 60 TCR-sequenced participants respectively.

What the research found in general, with its limitations: Conclusions about previously exposed vaccinees were limited because only six AZD1222 recipients were SARS-CoV-2 seropositive at baseline. The whole spike protein was spanned by vaccine-associated CD4 TCRs, and dominant responses were seen in regions 160-218 and 743-854. After two AZD1222 doses, both the breadth and the depth of spike-specific TCRs were significantly higher than at day 0 and than in MenACWY recipients. Most participants were white British and females outnumbered males, and the authors suggested that clonal diversity may have been underestimated. Because no day 14 peak-response samples were available, repertoires were characterized only after the peak T cell response. The 56-69-year group was small, and its depth increase did not reach significance, likely because of low power. Epitopes outside the regions mutated in the B.1.351 and B.1.1.7 variants were reportedly recognized by nearly half of the unique spike-specific TCRs.

CDR1 SGDLS and CDR2 YYNGEE are derived from the germline V gene. The CDR3 runs 16 residues from the cysteine to the phenylalanine. The CDR3 DNA has 48 bases and is translated from base 1. The CDR3 regions of human TCRbeta chains were analyzed by immunosequencing. The authors' pipeline ran thus. TCRs in the repertoires were compared against a reference library of SARS-CoV-2-specific TCRs that had been generated with the MIRA antigen-specificity platform. Breadth was defined as the fraction of unique TCRs that were SARS-CoV-2-associated, and depth was defined as the fraction of total T cells that were SARS-CoV-2-associated. Using the MIRA data, each spike-specific TCR was assigned both to the spike region to which the TCR was reactive and to a CD4 or CD8 class. Log10-transformed breadth and depth values were compared by one-way ANOVA with Sidak's multiple comparisons tests. Not all clones reach the TCRdb copy of this immuneACCESS table, which keeps in-frame sequences only. Checked studies attribute under half of the gap to unresolved V genes and leave the rest unexplained. V and J calls and clone size are copied from that table; D and trimming were computed from the DNA. Across this sample there are roughly 100,000 clones, with 88% seen only once. In total, the top ten clones hold roughly 9.2% of the sample.

According to the study, the label for this sample's time point signals: baseline before first vaccination. The vaccinee samples were drawn from two UK trials, COV001 and COV002, one of which was a single-blind randomized controlled phase 2/3 trial testing AZD1222 (ChAdOx1 nCoV-19) in healthy adults. For TCRbeta chain sequencing, PBMC samples from trial participants were taken at day 0 and at day 28 after the second dose. The chain is assembled from TRBV9 and TRBJ2-1, with an unclear D gene assignment. This TCR was sampled from an adult in good health. The input for sequencing was peripheral blood, taken on day 0 of AZD1222 vaccination. The CDR3 corresponds to CASSVEVGISHNEQFF. The nucleotide sequence reads as follows: TGTGCCAGCAGCGTAGAAGTGGGAATCTCCCACAATGAGCAGTTCTTC.